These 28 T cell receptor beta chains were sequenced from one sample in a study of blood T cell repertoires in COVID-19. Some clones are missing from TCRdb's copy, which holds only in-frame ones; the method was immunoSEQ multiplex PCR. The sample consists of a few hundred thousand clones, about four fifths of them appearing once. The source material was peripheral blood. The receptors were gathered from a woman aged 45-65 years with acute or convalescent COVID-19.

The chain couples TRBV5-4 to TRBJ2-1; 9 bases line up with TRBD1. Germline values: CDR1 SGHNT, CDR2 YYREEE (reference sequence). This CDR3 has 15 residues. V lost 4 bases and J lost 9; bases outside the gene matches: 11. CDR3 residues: CASSVRDREFSEQFF. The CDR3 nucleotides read TGTGCCAGCAGCGTCCGGGACAGGGAATTCAGTGAGCAGTTCTTC.

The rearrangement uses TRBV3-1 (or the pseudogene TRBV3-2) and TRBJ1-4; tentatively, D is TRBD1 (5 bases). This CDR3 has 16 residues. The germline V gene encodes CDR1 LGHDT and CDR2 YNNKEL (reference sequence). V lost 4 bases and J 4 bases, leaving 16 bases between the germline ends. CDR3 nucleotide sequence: TGTGCCAGCAGCCCTGCCGTGGGGAGGGGTAATGAAAAACTGTTTTTT. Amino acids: CASSPAVGRGNEKLFF.

The CDR3 DNA reads TGTGCCAGCAGCGTATTTAGTGTTTCCTACAATGAGCAGTTCTTC. Translating it yields CASSVFSVSYNEQFF. The V call is TRBV9, the J call TRBJ2-1; D ambiguous. The V gene's germline CDR1 is SGDLS and CDR2 YYNGEE. With 1 base removed from V and 1 base from J, the gap between germline ends came to 9 bases. The CDR3 sequence is 15 residues long.

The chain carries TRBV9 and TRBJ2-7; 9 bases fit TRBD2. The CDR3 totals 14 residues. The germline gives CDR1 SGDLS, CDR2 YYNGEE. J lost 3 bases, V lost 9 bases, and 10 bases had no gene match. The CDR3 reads CANTLAGDHYEQYV. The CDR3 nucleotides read TGTGCCAACACATTAGCGGGGGATCACTACGAGCAGTACGTC.

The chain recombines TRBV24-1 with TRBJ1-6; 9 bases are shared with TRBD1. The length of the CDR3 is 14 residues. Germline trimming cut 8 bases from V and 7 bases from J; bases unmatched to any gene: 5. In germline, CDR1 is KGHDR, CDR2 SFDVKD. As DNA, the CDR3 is TGTGCCACCATGTGGACAGGGGAGAATTCACCCCTCCACTTT. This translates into CATMWTGENSPLHF.

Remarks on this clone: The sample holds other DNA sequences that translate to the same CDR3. The CDR3 reads CASSPGTSGRTDTQYF. In nucleotides, the CDR3 is TGTGCCAGCTCACCCGGGACTAGCGGGAGGACAGATACGCAGTATTTT. This sequence joins TRBV18 and TRBJ2-3; 15 bases agree with TRBD2. This CDR3 is 16 amino acids long. The germline CDR1 and CDR2 sequences are KGHSH and LQKENI. J lost 3 bases, V lost 3 bases, and 1 base had no gene match.

CDR3 DNA sequence: TGTGCCAGCAGCCAAGATAGAGGGGGCGCGGTACAGCCCCAGCATTTT. It codes for CASSQDRGGAVQPQHF. The V gene is TRBV3-1 (or the pseudogene TRBV3-2), the J gene TRBJ1-5, with 7 bases matching TRBD1. Germline CDR1 is LGHDT and CDR2 is YNNKEL (reference sequence). J was trimmed by 7 bases and V by 0 bases; bases with no gene match: 9. This CDR3 has 16 amino acids.

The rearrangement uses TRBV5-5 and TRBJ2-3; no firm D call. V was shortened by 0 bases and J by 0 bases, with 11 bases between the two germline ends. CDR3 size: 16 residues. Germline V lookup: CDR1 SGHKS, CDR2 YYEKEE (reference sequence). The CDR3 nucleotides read TGTGCCAGCAGCTTGGCCTACGGAGCTAGCACAGATACGCAGTATTTT. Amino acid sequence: CASSLAYGASTDTQYF.

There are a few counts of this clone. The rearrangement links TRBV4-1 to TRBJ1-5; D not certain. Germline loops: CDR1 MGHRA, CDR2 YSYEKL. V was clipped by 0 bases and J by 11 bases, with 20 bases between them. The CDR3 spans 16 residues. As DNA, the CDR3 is TGCGCCAGCAGCCAAGATGGCAGGCCCGGCGTTAAGGCCCAGCATTTT. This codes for CASSQDGRPGVKAQHF.

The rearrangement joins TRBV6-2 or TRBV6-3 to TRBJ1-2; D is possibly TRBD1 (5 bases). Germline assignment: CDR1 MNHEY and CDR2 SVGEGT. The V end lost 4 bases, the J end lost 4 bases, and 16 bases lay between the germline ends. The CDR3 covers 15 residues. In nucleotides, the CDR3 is TGTGCCAGCAGTTTCGCAGGGCCCCTTCGCTATGGCTACACCTTC. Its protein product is CASSFAGPLRYGYTF.

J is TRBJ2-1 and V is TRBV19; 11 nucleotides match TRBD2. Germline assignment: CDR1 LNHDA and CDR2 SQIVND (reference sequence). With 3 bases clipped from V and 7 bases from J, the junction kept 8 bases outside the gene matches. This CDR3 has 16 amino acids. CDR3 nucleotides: TGTGCCAGTAGTATCTATAGCGGGAGGGCTTTGAATGAGCAGTTCTTC. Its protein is CASSIYSGRALNEQFF.

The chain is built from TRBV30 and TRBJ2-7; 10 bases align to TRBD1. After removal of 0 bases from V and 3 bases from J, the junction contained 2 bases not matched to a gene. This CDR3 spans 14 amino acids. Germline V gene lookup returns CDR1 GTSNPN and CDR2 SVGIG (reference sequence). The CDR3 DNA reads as TGTGCCTGGAGTGTTGGGACAGGGGACTACGAGCAGTACTTC. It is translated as CAWSVGTGDYEQYF.

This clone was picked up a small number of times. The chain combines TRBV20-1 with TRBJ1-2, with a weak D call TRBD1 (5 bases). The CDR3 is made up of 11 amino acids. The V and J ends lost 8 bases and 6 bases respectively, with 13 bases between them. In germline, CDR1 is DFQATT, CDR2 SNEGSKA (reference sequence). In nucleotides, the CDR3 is TGCAGTTCGGGGGGACTAAATGGCTACACCTTC. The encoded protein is CSSGGLNGYTF.

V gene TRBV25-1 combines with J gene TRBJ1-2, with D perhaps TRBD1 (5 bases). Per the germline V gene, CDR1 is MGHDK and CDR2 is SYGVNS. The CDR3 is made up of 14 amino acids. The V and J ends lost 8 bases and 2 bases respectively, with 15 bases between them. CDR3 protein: CASGQGGRNYGYTF. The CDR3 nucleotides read TGTGCCAGCGGGCAGGGAGGCAGAAACTATGGCTACACCTTC.

In DNA, the CDR3 is TGTGCCAGCAGCCGACAGGGGGCTGCCGGGGAGCTGTTTTTT. Translated: CASSRQGAAGELFF. The chain uses TRBV3-1 (or the pseudogene TRBV3-2) and TRBJ2-2; TRBD1 agrees at 10 bases. The CDR3 runs to 14 residues. Trimming cost V 4 bases and J 6 bases; bases outside gene matches: 2. Germline CDR1 reads LGHDT; CDR2 reads YNNKEL (reference sequence).

CDR3 in amino acids: CSVASGEEKLFF. The CDR3 DNA reads TGCAGCGTCGCCTCAGGGGAGGAAAAACTGTTTTTT. The chain joins TRBV29-1 to TRBJ1-4; perhaps TRBD1 as D (6 bases). The germline V gene encodes CDR1 SQVTM and CDR2 ANQGSEA. Trimming took 6 bases from V and 8 from J, leaving 13 bases between them. The CDR3 sequence is 12 residues long.

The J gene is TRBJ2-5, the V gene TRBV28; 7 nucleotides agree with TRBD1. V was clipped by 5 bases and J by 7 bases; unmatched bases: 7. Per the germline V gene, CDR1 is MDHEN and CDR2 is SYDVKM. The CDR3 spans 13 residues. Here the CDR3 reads CASSLTGEGTQYF. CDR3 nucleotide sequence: TGTGCCAGCAGTCTTACAGGGGAAGGGACCCAGTACTTC.

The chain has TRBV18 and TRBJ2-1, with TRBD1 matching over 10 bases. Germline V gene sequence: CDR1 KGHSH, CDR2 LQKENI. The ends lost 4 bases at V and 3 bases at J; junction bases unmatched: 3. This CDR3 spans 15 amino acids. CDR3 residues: CASSQGQGVYNEQFF. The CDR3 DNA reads TGTGCCAGCTCACAAGGACAGGGGGTCTACAATGAGCAGTTCTTC.

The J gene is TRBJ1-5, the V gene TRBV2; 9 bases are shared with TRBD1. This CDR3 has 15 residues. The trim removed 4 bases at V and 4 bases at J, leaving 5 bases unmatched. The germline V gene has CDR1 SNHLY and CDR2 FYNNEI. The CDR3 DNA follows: TGTGCCAGCAGTGTACAGGGGGCATCTAATCAGCCCCAGCATTTT. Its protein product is CASSVQGASNQPQHF.

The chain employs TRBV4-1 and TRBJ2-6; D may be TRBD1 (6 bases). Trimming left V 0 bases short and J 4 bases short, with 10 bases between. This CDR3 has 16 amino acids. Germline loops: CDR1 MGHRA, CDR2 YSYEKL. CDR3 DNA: TGCGCCAGCAGCCAAGAAGGGGGTAACGGGGCCAACGTCCTGACTTTC. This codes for CASSQEGGNGANVLTF.

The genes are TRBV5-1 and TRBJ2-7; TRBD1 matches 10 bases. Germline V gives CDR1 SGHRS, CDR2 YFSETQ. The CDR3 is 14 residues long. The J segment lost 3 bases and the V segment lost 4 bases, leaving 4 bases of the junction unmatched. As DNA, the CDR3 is TGCGCCAGCAGCATGGGACAGGGGATCTACGAGCAGTACTTC. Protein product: CASSMGQGIYEQYF.

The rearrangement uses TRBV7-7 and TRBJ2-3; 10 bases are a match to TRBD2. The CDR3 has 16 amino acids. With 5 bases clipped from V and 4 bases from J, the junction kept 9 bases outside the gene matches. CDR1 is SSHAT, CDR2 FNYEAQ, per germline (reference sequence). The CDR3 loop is CASSPSTAGGPDTQYF. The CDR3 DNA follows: TGTGCCAGCAGCCCAAGTACAGCGGGGGGGCCAGATACGCAGTATTTT. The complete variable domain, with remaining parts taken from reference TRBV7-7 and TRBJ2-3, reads GAGVSQSPRYKVTKRGQDVTLRCDPISSHATLYWYQQALGQGPEFLTYFNYEAQPDKSGLPSDRFSAERPEGSISTLTIQRTEQRDSAMYRCASSPSTAGGPDTQYFGPGTRLTVL.

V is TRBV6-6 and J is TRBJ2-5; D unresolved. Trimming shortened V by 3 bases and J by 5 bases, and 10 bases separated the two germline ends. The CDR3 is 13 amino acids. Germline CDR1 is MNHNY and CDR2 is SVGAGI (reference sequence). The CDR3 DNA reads TGTGCCAGCAGTTATCTGACCGGGGAGACCCAGTACTTC. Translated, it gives CASSYLTGETQYF.

CDR3 in amino acids: CASSFWAGGSGNTIYF. The CDR3 DNA reads as TGTGCCAGCAGCTTCTGGGCCGGGGGCTCTGGAAACACCATATATTTT. The V and J genes are TRBV7-9 and TRBJ1-3; maybe TRBD1 (5 bases). Germline CDR1 and CDR2: SEHNR and FQNEAQ (reference sequence). V lost 3 bases and J 0 bases, leaving 12 bases between the germline ends. The CDR3 extends over 16 amino acids. Full variable domain (missing parts from reference TRBV7-9 and TRBJ1-3): DTGVSQNPRHKITKRGQNVTFRCDPISEHNRLYWYRQTLGQGPEFLTYFQNEAQLEKSRLLSDRFSAERPKGSFSTLEIQRTEQGDSAMYLCASSFWAGGSGNTIYFGEGSWLTVV.

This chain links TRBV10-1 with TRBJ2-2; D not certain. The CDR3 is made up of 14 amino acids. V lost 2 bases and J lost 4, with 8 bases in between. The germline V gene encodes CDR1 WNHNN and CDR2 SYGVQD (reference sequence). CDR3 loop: CASSEEASTGELFF. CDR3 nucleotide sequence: TGCGCCAGCAGTGAGGAGGCGAGCACCGGGGAGCTGTTTTTT.

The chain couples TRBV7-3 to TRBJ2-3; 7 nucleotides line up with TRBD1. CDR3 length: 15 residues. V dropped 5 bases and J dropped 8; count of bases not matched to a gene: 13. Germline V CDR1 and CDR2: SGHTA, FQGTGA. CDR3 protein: CASSLGTAVQGTQYF. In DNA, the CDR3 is TGTGCCAGCAGCCTTGGGACAGCCGTGCAGGGTACGCAGTATTTT.

Here the CDR3 DNA reads TGTGCCATCAGGGGGCTGGCCACCGGGGAGCTGTTTTTT. It translates to CAIRGLATGELFF. V is TRBV10-3 and J is TRBJ2-2; perhaps TRBD1 as D (5 bases). Trimming removed 6 bases from V and 4 bases from J, with 9 bases in between. CDR1 is ENHRY and CDR2 is SYGVKD in the germline V gene. The CDR3 is 13 amino acids.

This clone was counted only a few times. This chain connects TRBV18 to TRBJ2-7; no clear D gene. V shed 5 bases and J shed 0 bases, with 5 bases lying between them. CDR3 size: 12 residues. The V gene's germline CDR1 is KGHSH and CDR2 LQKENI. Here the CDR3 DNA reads TGTGCCAGCTCAGCGAGCTCCTACGAGCAGTACTTC. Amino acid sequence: CASSASSYEQYF.